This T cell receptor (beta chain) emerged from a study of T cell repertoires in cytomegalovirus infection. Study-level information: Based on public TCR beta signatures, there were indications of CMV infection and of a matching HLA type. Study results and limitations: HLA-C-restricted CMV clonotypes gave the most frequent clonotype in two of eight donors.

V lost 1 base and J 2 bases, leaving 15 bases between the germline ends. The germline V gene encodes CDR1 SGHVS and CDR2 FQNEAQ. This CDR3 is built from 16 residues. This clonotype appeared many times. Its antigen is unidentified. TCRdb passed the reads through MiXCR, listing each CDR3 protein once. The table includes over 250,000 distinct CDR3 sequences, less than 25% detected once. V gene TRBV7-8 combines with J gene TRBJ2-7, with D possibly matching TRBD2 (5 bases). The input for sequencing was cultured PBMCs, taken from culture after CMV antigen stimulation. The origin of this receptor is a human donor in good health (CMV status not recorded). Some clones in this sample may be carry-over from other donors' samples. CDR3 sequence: CASSLGAGGPPYEQYV. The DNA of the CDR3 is TGTGCCAGCAGCTTAGGGGCGGGCGGGCCTCCCTACGAGCAGTACGTC.